The 6 T cell receptor beta chains given below trace back to one sample, sequenced in a study of blood T cell repertoires in COVID-19. Using immunoSEQ multiplex PCR, the repertoire was profiled, and TCRdb retains in-frame clones only, with some absent. The sample consists of 70,000 to 80,000 clones, approximately 90% of them appearing once. Material for sequencing was peripheral blood. The receptors were sampled from a woman aged 55-75 years with active COVID-19.

The chain employs TRBV27 and TRBJ2-7, with 8 bases that match TRBD2. J was trimmed by 2 bases and V by 2 bases; bases with no gene match: 8. Germline CDR1 MNHEY, CDR2 SMNVEV (reference sequence). The CDR3 totals 16 residues. The CDR3 bases are TGTGCCAGCAGTTTACATACTAGCGGTGCTACCTACGAGCAGTACTTC. This sequence encodes CASSLHTSGATYEQYF.

The chain is built from TRBV12-3 or TRBV12-4 and TRBJ1-1; D gene unclear. This CDR3 has 13 amino acids. V dropped 6 bases and J dropped 4 bases, with 12 bases sitting between them. Here the CDR3 DNA reads TGTGCCAGCAGCCCCCTAGGAGTCACTGAAGCTTTCTTT. Protein product: CASSPLGVTEAFF.

The rearrangement uses TRBV10-3 and TRBJ2-1; 14 bases agree with TRBD2. The germline V gene encodes CDR1 ENHRY and CDR2 SYGVKD. The CDR3 is made up of 17 amino acids. The trim removed 6 bases at V and 1 base at J, leaving 5 bases unmatched. CDR3 nucleotides: TGTGCCATCAGGGGGACTAGCGGGAGTAGGTCCTACAATGAGCAGTTCTTC. Translation: CAIRGTSGSRSYNEQFF.

The gene calls are TRBV5-6 and TRBJ1-2; 10 nucleotides agree with TRBD1. Germline values: CDR1 SGHDT, CDR2 YYEEEE. The ends lost 2 bases at V and 7 bases at J; junction bases unmatched: 2. CDR3 length: 13 amino acids. This CDR3 reads CASSFRTGGGYTF. Written as DNA, the CDR3 is TGTGCCAGCAGCTTCAGGACAGGGGGTGGCTACACCTTC.

This clone was observed a single time. The J gene is TRBJ2-4, the V gene TRBV6-1, with D maybe TRBD2 (5 bases). The CDR3 sequence is 16 residues long. The ends were cut back, 1 base at V and 6 bases at J, with 16 bases in the middle. CDR1 and CDR2 from the germline V gene are MNHNS and SASEGT. CDR3 sequence reads: CASSEEMALEANIQYF. Written as DNA, the CDR3 is TGTGCCAGCAGTGAAGAAATGGCTTTGGAGGCAAACATTCAGTACTTC.

The J gene is TRBJ2-4, the V gene TRBV15; the match to TRBD1 covers 7 bases. CDR1 and CDR2 from the germline V gene are LNHNV and YYDKDF (reference sequence). The CDR3 length is 15 residues. V lost 5 bases and J lost 7; bases outside the gene matches: 11. Written as DNA, the CDR3 is TGTGCCACCAGCCGAAGCAAAGGGGGCAGGAACATTCAGTACTTC. Translation gives CATSRSKGGRNIQYF. The whole variable domain, filled in from reference TRBV15 and TRBJ2-4, reads DAMVIQNPRYQVTQFGKPVTLSCSQTLNHNVMYWYQQKSSQAPKLLFHYYDKDFNNEADTPDNFQSRRPNTSFCFLDIRSPGLGDTAMYLCATSRSKGGRNIQYFGAGTRLSVL.